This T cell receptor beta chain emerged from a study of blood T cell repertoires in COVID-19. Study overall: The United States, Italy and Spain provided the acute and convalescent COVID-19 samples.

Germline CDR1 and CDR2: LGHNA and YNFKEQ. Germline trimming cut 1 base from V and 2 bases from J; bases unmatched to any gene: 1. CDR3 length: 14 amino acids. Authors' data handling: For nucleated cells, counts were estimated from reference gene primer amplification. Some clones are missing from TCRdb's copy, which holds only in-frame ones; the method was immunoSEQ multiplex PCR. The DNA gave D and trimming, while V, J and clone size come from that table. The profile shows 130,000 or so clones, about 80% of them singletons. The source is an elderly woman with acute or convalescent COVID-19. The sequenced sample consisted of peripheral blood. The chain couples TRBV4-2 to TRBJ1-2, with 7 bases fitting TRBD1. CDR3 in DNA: TGTGCCAGCAGCCAAGTGACAGGGAACTATGGCTACACCTTC. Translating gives CASSQVTGNYGYTF.